These T cell receptor beta chains were read from a single sample in a study of cytomegalovirus exposure and HLA in healthy donors. This table comes from immunoSEQ multiplex PCR, and its TCRdb copy is limited to in-frame clones, with some not included. The profile shows about 180,000 clones, 76% of them singletons. Sample: PBMCs. Every receptor here comes from a woman aged 25-40 years in good health and CMV-seropositive. The CDR3 runs from the conserved cysteine through the conserved F or W. Each record gives: CDR3 DNA, CDR3 protein, D gene, V gene, clone size, J gene. D genes are given only for firm matches. The size field is filled for only some rows; it gives once, few, many or a size class.

CDR3nt: TGCGCCAGCAGCCAACTACAGGGGGCCGACTACGAGCAGTACTTC
CDR3aa: CASSQLQGADYEQYF
d_gene: TRBD1
v_gene: TRBV4-3
abundance: .
j_gene: TRBJ2-7

CDR3nt: TGTGCCAGCAGCTTAGGAGGGGGTAACTACGAGCAGTACTTC
CDR3aa: CASSLGGGNYEQYF
d_gene: .
v_gene: TRBV7-2
abundance: .
j_gene: TRBJ2-7

CDR3nt: TGTGCCAGCAGCGAAGACAGGGTAGCGACCCAGTACTTC
CDR3aa: CASSEDRVATQYF
d_gene: TRBD1
v_gene: TRBV11-2
abundance: once
j_gene: TRBJ2-5

CDR3nt: TGTGCCAGCAGACCTGGACTAGCGGGGGACTACGAGCAGTACTTC
CDR3aa: CASRPGLAGDYEQYF
d_gene: TRBD2
v_gene: TRBV6-6
abundance: .
j_gene: TRBJ2-7

CDR3nt: TGTGCCAGCAGTGAGGGGCCGGGGGAACCCGACAATGAGCAGTTCTTC
CDR3aa: CASSEGPGEPDNEQFF
d_gene: .
v_gene: TRBV25-1
abundance: .
j_gene: TRBJ2-1

CDR3nt: TGTGCCAGCAGCTCGGGGGGAGGCCCGGCGGGCACTGAAGCTTTCTTT
CDR3aa: CASSSGGGPAGTEAFF
d_gene: .
v_gene: TRBV7-9
abundance: .
j_gene: TRBJ1-1

CDR3nt: TGTGCCAGCAGACGGGACAGCTCCTACGAGCAGTACTTC
CDR3aa: CASRRDSSYEQYF
d_gene: TRBD1
v_gene: TRBV27
abundance: .
j_gene: TRBJ2-7

CDR3nt: TGTGCCAGCAGCTTACGCCTAGCGGGGGGCGGCGCCACCGGGGAGCTGTTTTTT
CDR3aa: CASSLRLAGGGATGELFF
d_gene: TRBD2
v_gene: TRBV7-2
abundance: .
j_gene: TRBJ2-2

CDR3nt: TGTGCCAGCAGACGAAGCGGGGTGGATGAGCAGTTCTTC
CDR3aa: CASRRSGVDEQFF
d_gene: TRBD2
v_gene: TRBV28
abundance: once
j_gene: TRBJ2-1

CDR3nt: TGTGCCAGCAGTCAACGGGCTAGCGGGGAGTACAATGAGCAGTTCTTC
CDR3aa: CASSQRASGEYNEQFF
d_gene: TRBD2
v_gene: TRBV7-3
abundance: .
j_gene: TRBJ2-1